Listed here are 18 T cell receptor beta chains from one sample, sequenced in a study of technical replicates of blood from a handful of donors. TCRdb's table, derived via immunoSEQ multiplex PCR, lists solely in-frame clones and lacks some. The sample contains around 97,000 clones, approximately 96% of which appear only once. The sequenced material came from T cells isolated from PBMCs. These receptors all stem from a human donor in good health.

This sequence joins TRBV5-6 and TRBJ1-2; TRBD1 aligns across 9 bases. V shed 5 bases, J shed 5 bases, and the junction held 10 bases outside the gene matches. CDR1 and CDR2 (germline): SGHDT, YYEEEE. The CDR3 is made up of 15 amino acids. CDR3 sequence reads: CASRDRGTRAYGYTF. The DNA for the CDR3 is TGTGCCAGCAGGGACAGGGGAACGAGGGCTTATGGCTACACCTTC.

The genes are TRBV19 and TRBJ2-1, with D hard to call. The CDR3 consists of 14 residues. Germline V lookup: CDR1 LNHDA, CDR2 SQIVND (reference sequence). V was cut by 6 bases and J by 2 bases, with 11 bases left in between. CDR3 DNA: TGTGCCAGTAGGGCAGCGACCACCTACAATGAGCAGTTCTTC. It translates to CASRAATTYNEQFF.

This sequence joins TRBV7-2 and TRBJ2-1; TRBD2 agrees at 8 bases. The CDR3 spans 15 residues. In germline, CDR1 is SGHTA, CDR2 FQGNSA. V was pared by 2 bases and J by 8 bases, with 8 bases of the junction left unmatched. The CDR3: CASSLLAGGWDEQFF. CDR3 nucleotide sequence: TGTGCCAGCAGCTTACTGGCGGGAGGTTGGGATGAGCAGTTCTTC.

The CDR3 DNA follows: TGTGCCAGCAGCAATGACAGGGGCCGTTCTTACCAAGAGACCCAGTACTTC. Translation gives CASSNDRGRSYQETQYF. The chain has TRBV9 and TRBJ2-5; 8 bases align to TRBD1. The J segment lost 0 bases and the V segment lost 4 bases, leaving 11 bases of the junction unmatched. The CDR3 has 17 amino acids. CDR1 and CDR2 from the germline V gene are SGDLS and YYNGEE.

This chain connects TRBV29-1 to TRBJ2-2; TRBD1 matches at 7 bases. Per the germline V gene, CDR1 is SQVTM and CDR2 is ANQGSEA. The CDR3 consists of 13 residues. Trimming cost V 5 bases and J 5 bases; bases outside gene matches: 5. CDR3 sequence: CSVLETGTGELFF. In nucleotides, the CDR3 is TGCAGCGTTCTGGAGACAGGGACCGGGGAGCTGTTTTTT.

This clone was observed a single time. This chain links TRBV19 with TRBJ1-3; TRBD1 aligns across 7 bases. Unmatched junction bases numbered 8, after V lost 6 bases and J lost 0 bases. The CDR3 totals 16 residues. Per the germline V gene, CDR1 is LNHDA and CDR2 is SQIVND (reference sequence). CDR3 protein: CASRTIHRGSGNTIYF. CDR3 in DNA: TGTGCCAGTAGAACCATCCACAGGGGCTCTGGAAACACCATATATTTT.

The CDR3 spells CASSQLGRSTDTQYF. The CDR3 coding sequence is TGTGCCAGCAGTCAACTCGGGAGAAGCACAGATACGCAGTATTTT. The chain links TRBV27 to TRBJ2-3; weak D call: TRBD2 (6 bases). V was shortened by 5 bases and J by 0 bases, with 12 bases between the two germline ends. The germline V gene encodes CDR1 MNHEY and CDR2 SMNVEV (reference sequence). The CDR3 is 15 residues long.

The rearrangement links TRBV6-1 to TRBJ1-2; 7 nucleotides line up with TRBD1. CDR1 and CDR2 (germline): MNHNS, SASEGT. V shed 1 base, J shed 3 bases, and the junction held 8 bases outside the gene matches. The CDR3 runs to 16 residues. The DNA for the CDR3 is TGTGCCAGCAGTGAAGGGACCACAGGGGTCTACTATGGCTACACCTTC. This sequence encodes CASSEGTTGVYYGYTF.

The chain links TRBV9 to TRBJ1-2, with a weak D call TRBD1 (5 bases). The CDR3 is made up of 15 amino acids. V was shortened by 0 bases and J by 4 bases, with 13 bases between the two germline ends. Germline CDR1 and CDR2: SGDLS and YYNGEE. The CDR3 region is CASSVVAGPFYGYTF. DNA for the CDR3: TGTGCCAGCAGCGTAGTTGCAGGGCCTTTCTATGGCTACACCTTC.

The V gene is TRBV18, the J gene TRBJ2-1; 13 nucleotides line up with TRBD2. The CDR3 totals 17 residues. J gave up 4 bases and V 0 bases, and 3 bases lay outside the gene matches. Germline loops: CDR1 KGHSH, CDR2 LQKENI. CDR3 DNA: TGTGCCAGCTCACCACCGGGGACTAGCGGGATATACAATGAGCAGTTCTTC. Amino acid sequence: CASSPPGTSGIYNEQFF.

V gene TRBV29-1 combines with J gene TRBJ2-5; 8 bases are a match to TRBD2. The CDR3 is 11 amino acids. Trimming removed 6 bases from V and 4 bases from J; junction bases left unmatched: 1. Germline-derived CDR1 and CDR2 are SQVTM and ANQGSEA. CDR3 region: CSVLAGETQYF. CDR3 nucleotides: TGCAGCGTCCTAGCGGGAGAGACCCAGTACTTC.

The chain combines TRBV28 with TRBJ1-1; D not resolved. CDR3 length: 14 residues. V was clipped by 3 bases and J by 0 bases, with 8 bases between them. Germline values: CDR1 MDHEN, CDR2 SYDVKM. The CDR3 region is CASSLAQMNTEAFF. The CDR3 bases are TGTGCCAGCAGTTTGGCACAGATGAACACTGAAGCTTTCTTT. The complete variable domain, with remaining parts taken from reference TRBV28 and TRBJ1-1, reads DVKVTQSSRYLVKRTGEKVFLECVQDMDHENMFWYRQDPGLGLRLIYFSYDVKMKEKGDIPEGYSVSREKKERFSLILESASTNQTSMYLCASSLAQMNTEAFFGQGTRLTVV.

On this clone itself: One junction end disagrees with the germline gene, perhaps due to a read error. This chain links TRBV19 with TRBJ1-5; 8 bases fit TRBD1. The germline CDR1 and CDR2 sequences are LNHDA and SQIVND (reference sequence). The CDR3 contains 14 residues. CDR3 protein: CTSSIPRTGQPQHF. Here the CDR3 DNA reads TGTACCAGTAGTATACCCAGGACAGGGCAGCCCCAGCATTTT.

CDR3 protein: CAWSQIGLAGEEQYF. For the CDR3, the DNA is TGTGCCTGGAGCCAAATCGGACTAGCGGGAGAAGAGCAGTACTTC. The chain links TRBV30 to TRBJ2-7; 13 bases agree with TRBD2. The CDR3 consists of 15 residues. The germline CDR1 and CDR2 sequences are GTSNPN and SVGIG (reference sequence). J lost 7 bases, V lost 3 bases, and 9 bases had no gene match.

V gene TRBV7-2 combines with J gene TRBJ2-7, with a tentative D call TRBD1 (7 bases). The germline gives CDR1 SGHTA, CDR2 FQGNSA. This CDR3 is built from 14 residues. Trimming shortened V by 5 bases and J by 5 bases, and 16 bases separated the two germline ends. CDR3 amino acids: CASSPAGGWNEQYF. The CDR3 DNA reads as TGTGCCAGCAGCCCAGCAGGGGGGTGGAACGAGCAGTACTTC.

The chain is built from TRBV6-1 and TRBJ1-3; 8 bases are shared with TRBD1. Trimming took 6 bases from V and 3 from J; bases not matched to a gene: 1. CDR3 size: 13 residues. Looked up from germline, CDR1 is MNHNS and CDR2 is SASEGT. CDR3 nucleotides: TGTGCCAGCAGCGGGACAGGTGGAAACACCATATATTTT. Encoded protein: CASSGTGGNTIYF.

CDR3 residues: CASSYSGQPGETQYF. The CDR3 DNA follows: TGTGCCAGCAGTTACTCAGGACAGCCGGGAGAGACCCAGTACTTC. This chain uses TRBV6-5 with TRBJ2-5; TRBD1 might be the D (6 bases). CDR1 and CDR2 from the germline V gene are MNHEY and SVGAGI. Trimming pared 0 bases from V and 4 bases from J, leaving 12 bases between. This CDR3 has 15 amino acids.

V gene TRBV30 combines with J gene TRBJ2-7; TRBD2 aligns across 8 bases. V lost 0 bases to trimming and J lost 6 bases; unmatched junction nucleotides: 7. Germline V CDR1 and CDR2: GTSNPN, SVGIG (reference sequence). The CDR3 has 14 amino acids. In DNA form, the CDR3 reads TGTGCCTGGAGTGTGGGAAGCGGGAGTACCGAGCAGTACTTC. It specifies CAWSVGSGSTEQYF.